Listed below are T cell receptor beta chains from one sample, sequenced in a study of blood T cell repertoires in COVID-19. The protocol was immunoSEQ multiplex PCR, while the TCRdb copy is restricted to in-frame clones and leaves out a portion. The profile covers roughly 240,000 clones, with about 80% appearing a single time and 1.5% to 2% taken by the ten largest. Specimen: peripheral blood. These receptors all stem from a woman of 80 years or more with acute or convalescent COVID-19. Each CDR3 is given with its conserved first and last residue. A D gene is named only where the DNA matches it firmly. Size tells how often a clone was seen (once, few, many) or the class of an expanded clone, and some rows leave it out.

TRBV19	TRBJ2-3	.	.	TGTGCCAGTTCGCATGTGTACAGAACAGATACGCAGTATTTT	CASSHVYRTDTQYF
TRBV4-3	TRBJ2-1	.	.	TGCGCCAGCAGCCAAGATTTTGGCGGCTTGAATGAGCAGTTCTTC	CASSQDFGGLNEQFF
TRBV23-1	TRBJ2-2	TRBD2	.	TGCGCCAGCAATCGGACTAGGAACACCGGGGAGCTGTTTTTT	CASNRTRNTGELFF
TRBV28	TRBJ1-1	.	.	TGTGCCAGCAGTTTTATCAGGACGCGCGGGGATAACACTGAAGCTTTCTTT	CASSFIRTRGDNTEAFF
TRBV6-6	TRBJ1-2	.	.	TGTGCCAGCAATCCCGGGGGCTATGGCTACACCTTC	CASNPGGYGYTF
TRBV5-1	TRBJ2-2	.	.	TGCGCCAGCAGCTTGGTACAGAGTCCCGGGGAGCTGTTTTTT	CASSLVQSPGELFF
TRBV20-1	TRBJ2-3	.	.	TGCAGTGCTAGTTTACAGGATAGCACAGATACGCAGTATTTT	CSASLQDSTDTQYF
TRBV28	TRBJ1-4	TRBD1	.	TGTGCCAGCAGTTCGCCGGGACAGGGGGTAACTAATGAAAAACTGTTTTTT	CASSSPGQGVTNEKLFF
TRBV11-2	TRBJ1-6	.	few	TGTGCCAGCAGCTTTTCAGGGCCTCGTTATAATTCACCCCTCCACTTT	CASSFSGPRYNSPLHF
TRBV28	TRBJ2-7	.	.	TGTGCCAGCAGTTTACTGACAAACTACGAGCAGTACTTC	CASSLLTNYEQYF
TRBV7-8	TRBJ2-7	TRBD1	.	TGTGCCAGCAGCTTAGCTGGGGGGACAGGCCACTACGAGCAGTACTTC	CASSLAGGTGHYEQYF
TRBV20-1	TRBJ1-3	TRBD1	.	TGCAGTGCTAGTGGAGGTAGCCTGGACAGGGGTGGAAACACCATATATTTT	CSASGGSLDRGGNTIYF
TRBV5-6	TRBJ1-4	TRBD1	.	TGTGCCAGCAGCTTCGGACAGGGGGCTGGAGGGAATGAAAAACTGTTTTTT	CASSFGQGAGGNEKLFF
TRBV27	TRBJ2-1	.	.	TGTGCCAGCAGTTTATCTGGGACATCATACAATGAGCAGTTCTTC	CASSLSGTSYNEQFF
TRBV9	TRBJ1-1	TRBD1	.	TGTGCCAGCAGCGGGGACAGGGAAACTACTGAAGCTTTCTTT	CASSGDRETTEAFF
TRBV9	TRBJ2-5	TRBD2	.	TGTGCCAGCAGCGTAGCGGGAGGGCTCCAAGAGACCCAGTACTTC	CASSVAGGLQETQYF
TRBV6-2/TRBV6-3	TRBJ1-2	.	.	TGTGCCAGCAGTTCACAGGGACGGGGCTATGGCTACACCTTC	CASSSQGRGYGYTF
TRBV18	TRBJ2-7	TRBD1	.	TGTGCCAGCTCACGAGGGACAGGGCGCGAGCAGTACTTC	CASSRGTGREQYF
TRBV28	TRBJ2-7	.	few	TGTGCCAGCGATGGGGGACTTACCCCCGAGCAGTACTTC	CASDGGLTPEQYF
TRBV4-3	TRBJ2-1	.	.	TGCGCCAGCAGCCAGAAGAGGAGCTCCTACAATGAGCAGTTCTTC	CASSQKRSSYNEQFF
TRBV2	TRBJ1-6	TRBD1	.	TGTGCCAGCAGGACCGGGACAGTGAATTCACCCCTCCACTTT	CASRTGTVNSPLHF
TRBV3-1/TRBV3-2	TRBJ2-2	.	once	TGTGCCACGTCTACCGGGGAGCTGTTTTTT	CATSTGELFF
TRBV7-2	TRBJ1-4	.	once	TGTGCCAGCACCGCCGCGGGACATGAAAAACTGTTTTTT	CASTAAGHEKLFF
TRBV4-3	TRBJ2-3	TRBD2	.	TGCGCCAGCAGCCAAGTTCGACAACTAGCGGGAGGACCAGATACGCAGTATTTT	CASSQVRQLAGGPDTQYF
TRBV27	TRBJ2-1	.	.	TGTGCCAGCAGTGCCAGGGGATCTCGCCTCAATGAGCAGTTCTTC	CASSARGSRLNEQFF
TRBV20-1	TRBJ1-2	.	.	TGCAGTGTCAAGAACCGGGACACCTTC	CSVKNRDTF
TRBV5-4	TRBJ1-1	TRBD1	.	TGTGCCAGCAGCCAGGGACAGGGAAATCTTAACACTGAAGCTTTCTTT	CASSQGQGNLNTEAFF
TRBV2	TRBJ1-3	TRBD1	.	TGTGCCAGCAGTGAGACAGGGACCGCCATATATTTT	CASSETGTAIYF
TRBV11-2	TRBJ2-1	TRBD2	few	TGTGCCAGCAGCTTAGGCGGGAGGGATGAGCAGTTCTTC	CASSLGGRDEQFF
TRBV9	TRBJ2-2	TRBD2	.	TGTGCCAGCAGCGTAGGGGGACTAGCGTTCACCGGGGAGCTGTTTTTT	CASSVGGLAFTGELFF
TRBV4-3	TRBJ2-1	TRBD2	.	TGCGCCAGCAGCCAAGATCTTCAGCGGGGAGAATGGCCGCATGAGCAGTTCTTC	CASSQDLQRGEWPHEQFF
TRBV5-8	TRBJ1-4	TRBD1	few	TGTGCCAGCAGCCGGGGACAGGGTGTCGCGGTATCCAATGAAAAACTGTTTTTT	CASSRGQGVAVSNEKLFF
TRBV6-2/TRBV6-3	TRBJ2-3	TRBD2	.	TGTGCCAGCAGCCCTAATTCACTAGCGGGAGCAGATACGCAGTATTTT	CASSPNSLAGADTQYF
TRBV15	TRBJ1-5	.	.	TGTGCCACCAGCAGTAGGTCAGGGAACTTGAATCAGCCCCAGCATTTT	CATSSRSGNLNQPQHF
TRBV5-4	TRBJ2-5	.	few	TGTGCCAGCAGCTTGGTTGCGGGGGCCAAAAAGCAAGAGACCCAGTACTTC	CASSLVAGAKKQETQYF
TRBV19	TRBJ2-2	TRBD2	.	TGTGCCAGTAGGATACTAGCGGGGGGGCCGAACACCGGGGAGCTGTTTTTT	CASRILAGGPNTGELFF
TRBV27	TRBJ2-1	TRBD2	few	TGTGCCAGCCACGAAGCGGGAGGATTGAGTGAGCAGTTCTTC	CASHEAGGLSEQFF
TRBV7-2	TRBJ1-5	.	.	TGTGCCAGCAGCTTACGGCAGGGGCAGCCCCAGCATTTT	CASSLRQGQPQHF
TRBV3-1/TRBV3-2	TRBJ2-7	.	.	TGTGCCAGCAGCCAGGGTAGAGAGCGTCGCTCCTACGAGCAGTACTTC	CASSQGRERRSYEQYF
TRBV7-2	TRBJ1-6	.	.	TGTGCCAGCAGTTCCCAGGGTCTTGGGGCATCACCCCTCCACTTT	CASSSQGLGASPLHF
TRBV6-5	TRBJ2-7	.	.	TGTGCCAGCAGTTATCGAGGGCCACTACGAGGGCAGTACTTC	CASSYRGPLRGQYF
TRBV9	TRBJ1-2	TRBD1	.	TGTGCCAGCAGCGATTGGGACAGGGGTCATGGCTACACCTTC	CASSDWDRGHGYTF
TRBV7-2	TRBJ2-7	.	.	TGTGCCAGCAGCTTAGTAATATACTACGAGCAGTACTTC	CASSLVIYYEQYF
TRBV4-3	TRBJ2-2	TRBD2	.	TGCGCCAGCAGCCCTCGGGAGGGGGGGACCACCGGGGAGCTGTTTTTT	CASSPREGGTTGELFF
TRBV5-4	TRBJ2-7	TRBD1	.	TGTGCCAGCAGCCGGGACAGGGGGGCCTACGAGCAGTACTTC	CASSRDRGAYEQYF
TRBV6-2/TRBV6-3	TRBJ1-1	TRBD1	once	TGTGCCAGCAGTTACTCCCAGACAGGGGGAACAGGAGCTTTCTTT	CASSYSQTGGTGAFF
TRBV6-5	TRBJ1-2	.	.	TGTGCCAGCCTCCGTAAGGGAGACTATGGCTACACCTTC	CASLRKGDYGYTF
TRBV6-5	TRBJ2-2	.	.	TGTGCCAGCAGTTACCGATCAGGGCCGGGCCCCGGGGAGCTGTTTTTT	CASSYRSGPGPGELFF
TRBV19	TRBJ1-6	.	.	TGTGCCAGTAGTACCGCTGGTGGGGGCGGTAATTCACCCCTCCACTTT	CASSTAGGGGNSPLHF
TRBV2	TRBJ1-2	.	.	TGTGCCAGCAGTGAACAAGGGAGCTATGGCTACACCTTC	CASSEQGSYGYTF
TRBV5-1	TRBJ2-2	.	.	TGCGCCAGCAGCCCGAGGGCAGGCGGGGACGGAGTGAACACCGGGGAGCTGTTTTTT	CASSPRAGGDGVNTGELFF
TRBV2	TRBJ1-5	TRBD1	.	TGTGCCAGCAGGCGGACAGGGGGCGGTCAGCCCCAGCATTTT	CASRRTGGGQPQHF
TRBV6-5	TRBJ1-2	TRBD1	.	TGTGCCAGCTATTACAAGACAGGGAGTGGCTACACCTTC	CASYYKTGSGYTF
TRBV19	TRBJ1-6	TRBD1	.	TGTGCCAGTAGATCTTCCGGGACAGGGTCTTCACCCCTCCACTTT	CASRSSGTGSSPLHF
TRBV7-2	TRBJ2-3	.	once	TGTGCCAGCAGCTTAGCGCGCAGGCCAACAGATACGCAGTATTTT	CASSLARRPTDTQYF
TRBV9	TRBJ2-1	TRBD1	once	TGTGCCAGCAGCCTAAGGGGACAGGGAGGTTACAATGAGCAGTTCTTC	CASSLRGQGGYNEQFF
TRBV4-2	TRBJ2-1	.	.	TGTGCCAGCAGCCTTACAGGCGGCTCCTACAATGAGCAGTTCTTC	CASSLTGGSYNEQFF
TRBV3-1/TRBV3-2	TRBJ2-7	.	.	TGTGCCAGCAGACGATCTAGCTCCTACGAGCAGTACTTC	CASRRSSSYEQYF
TRBV6-6	TRBJ2-1	.	.	TGTGCCAGCAGTTACAAGAGGGCTCGGAATGAGCAGTTCTTC	CASSYKRARNEQFF